The 22 T cell receptor beta chains below all came from one sample that was sequenced in a study of T cell repertoires in ileal Crohn's disease. This table comes from immunoSEQ multiplex PCR, and its TCRdb copy is limited to in-frame clones, with some not included. The sample lists about 17,000 clones; 50% to 75% were seen once. The sequenced sample consisted of ileal tissue. The receptors originated from an adult with Crohn's disease.

The CDR3 protein is CASRKANTEAFF. The CDR3 nucleotides read TGCGCCAGCAGGAAAGCGAACACTGAAGCTTTCTTT. This chain joins TRBV5-1 and TRBJ1-1; D is uncertain. CDR1 is SGHRS, CDR2 YFSETQ, per germline. This CDR3 region has 12 residues. The V end lost 5 bases, the J end lost 1 base, and 6 bases lay between the germline ends.

The V gene is TRBV7-2, the J gene TRBJ1-4; perhaps TRBD1 as D (6 bases). The ends were cut back, 7 bases at V and 4 bases at J, with 13 bases in the middle. This CDR3 is built from 14 residues. The V gene's germline CDR1 is SGHTA and CDR2 FQGNSA. As DNA, the CDR3 is TGTGCCAGCAAACAGGGTTGGGGTAATGAAAAACTGTTTTTT. Translation gives CASKQGWGNEKLFF.

The chain couples TRBV7-2 to TRBJ2-7, with TRBD2 matching 12 bases. V was clipped by 1 base and J by 6 bases; unmatched bases: 10. The CDR3 totals 17 residues. Per germline, CDR1 SGHTA and CDR2 FQGNSA. The CDR3 DNA follows: TGTGCCAGCAGCTTAGTTTCTGCGGCTAGCGGGAGGGTCGAGCAGTACTTC. Translated: CASSLVSAASGRVEQYF.

The V and J genes are TRBV5-6 and TRBJ1-2; D is uncertain. V lost 0 bases and J lost 4, with 13 bases in between. Per germline, CDR1 SGHDT and CDR2 YYEEEE. The CDR3 consists of 15 residues. CDR3 sequence: CASSLEVVEVYGYTF. CDR3 sequence (DNA): TGTGCCAGCAGCTTGGAGGTTGTAGAGGTCTATGGCTACACCTTC.

The sample holds a few counts of this clone. The CDR3 nucleotides are TGCGCCAGCAGTCCCGGACACGCAAGGGGGGAGACCCAGTACTTC. Translation: CASSPGHARGETQYF. V and J are TRBV5-1 and TRBJ2-5, with D tentatively TRBD1 (6 bases). CDR1 is SGHRS and CDR2 is YFSETQ in the germline V gene. This CDR3 has 15 residues. The ends were cut back, 5 bases at V and 5 bases at J, with 19 bases in the middle.

This clone was counted only a few times. This sequence joins TRBV29-1 and TRBJ2-1, with TRBD2 matching over 12 bases. This CDR3 is built from 17 residues. Germline lookup yields CDR1 SQVTM and CDR2 ANQGSEA. V was pared by 5 bases and J by 0 bases, with 8 bases of the junction left unmatched. The CDR3: CSVTTSGRPSSYNEQFF. The DNA of the CDR3 is TGCAGCGTTACCACTAGCGGGAGGCCGAGCTCCTACAATGAGCAGTTCTTC.

The V gene is TRBV19, the J gene TRBJ1-3; maybe TRBD1 (5 bases). Germline V gene lookup returns CDR1 LNHDA and CDR2 SQIVND (reference sequence). V was shortened by 7 bases and J by 2 bases, with 24 bases between the two germline ends. CDR3 size: 18 residues. The chain's CDR3 is CASMGRALGGEAGNTIYF. In nucleotides, the CDR3 is TGTGCCAGTATGGGGCGAGCTCTGGGGGGAGAGGCTGGAAACACCATATATTTT.

This clone was detected only once. The gene calls are TRBV5-1 and TRBJ2-7; TRBD2 matches at 10 bases. The J segment lost 4 bases and the V segment lost 4 bases, leaving 8 bases of the junction unmatched. The germline gives CDR1 SGHRS, CDR2 YFSETQ. This CDR3 has 15 amino acids. CDR3 DNA sequence: TGCGCCAGCAGCCTAACTGGGACTAGCGCGTACGAGCAGTACTTC. Translation gives CASSLTGTSAYEQYF.

This chain joins TRBV4-3 and TRBJ1-3, with 7 bases matching TRBD1. The length of the CDR3 is 16 residues. Germline CDR1 reads LGHNA; CDR2 reads YSLEER. V gave up 0 bases and J gave up 3 bases; unmatched junction bases: 5. The DNA of the CDR3 is TGCGCCAGCAGCCAAGAACAGGGGTCAGGTGGAAACACCATATATTTT. Translating it yields CASSQEQGSGGNTIYF.

There are a few counts of this clone. The gene calls are TRBV19 and TRBJ2-4; possibly TRBD1 for D (6 bases). The V gene lost 3 bases and the J gene lost 9 bases, with 15 bases spanning the gap. The CDR3 has 14 amino acids. CDR1 is LNHDA, CDR2 SQIVND, per germline (reference sequence). This CDR3 reads CASSIQTGSAIQYF. DNA for the CDR3: TGTGCCAGTAGTATCCAGACAGGCTCCGCCATTCAGTACTTC. Variable domain in full (rest from reference TRBV19 and TRBJ2-4): DGGITQSPKYLFRKEGQNVTLSCEQNLNHDAMYWYRQDPGQGLRLIYYSQIVNDFQKGDIAEGYSVSREKKESFPLTVTSAQKNPTAFYLCASSIQTGSAIQYFGAGTRLSVL.

This clone has a single count. The rearrangement joins TRBV2 to TRBJ1-5; 7 bases align to TRBD1. The CDR3 runs 16 residues. Germline V gene sequence: CDR1 SNHLY, CDR2 FYNNEI. The V segment lost 6 bases and the J segment 4 bases; nucleotides outside the gene matches: 12. CDR3 in amino acids: CASRDRQGNYNQPQHF. CDR3 DNA: TGTGCCAGCAGGGACAGACAGGGAAATTATAATCAGCCCCAGCATTTT.

This clone is medium-sized (0.01 to 0.1%) by share. The rearrangement links TRBV7-8 to TRBJ2-7, with 10 nucleotides matching TRBD2. The CDR3 extends over 14 amino acids. Losses at the gene ends were 3 bases for V and 2 bases for J; bases not matched to a gene: 1. CDR1 and CDR2 from the germline V gene are SGHVS and FQNEAQ. The CDR3 spells CASSFSGRTYEQYF. Here the CDR3 DNA reads TGTGCCAGCAGCTTTAGCGGGAGGACCTACGAGCAGTACTTC.

There are a few counts of this clone. The chain is built from TRBV5-1 and TRBJ2-5, with 11 bases lining up with TRBD2. V lost 0 bases and J lost 5; bases outside the gene matches: 6. CDR1 and CDR2 (germline): SGHRS, YFSETQ. This CDR3 region has 16 residues. CDR3 sequence reads: CASSLVPTSGIETQYF. Written as DNA, the CDR3 is TGCGCCAGCAGCTTGGTTCCGACTAGCGGGATTGAGACCCAGTACTTC.

The chain employs TRBV2 and TRBJ2-3, with TRBD2 identical over 10 bases. Trimming cost V 5 bases and J 1 base; bases outside gene matches: 9. Per the germline V gene, CDR1 is SNHLY and CDR2 is FYNNEI. This CDR3 comprises 17 residues. CDR3 bases: TGTGCCAGCAGTCCCCGCGCTAGCGGGGGACGCACAGATACGCAGTATTTT. It codes for CASSPRASGGRTDTQYF.

V gene TRBV29-1 combines with J gene TRBJ1-5; 7 bases align to TRBD1. Germline V CDR1 and CDR2: SQVTM, ANQGSEA. There are 14 residues in the CDR3. The V segment lost 5 bases and the J segment 6 bases; nucleotides outside the gene matches: 10. The CDR3 loop reads CSVRETGIFQPQHF. CDR3 DNA: TGCAGCGTTCGCGAGACAGGGATATTTCAGCCCCAGCATTTT.

The V and J genes are TRBV7-6 and TRBJ2-7; 8 bases fit TRBD2. The CDR3 has 15 amino acids. The germline CDR1 and CDR2 sequences are SGHVS and FNYEAQ. J gave up 3 bases and V 2 bases, and 6 bases lay outside the gene matches. For the CDR3, the DNA is TGTGCCAGCAGCTTATCGGCAGCGGGAGTCTACGAGCAGTACTTC. It yields the protein CASSLSAAGVYEQYF.

This clone has a handful of counts. The rearrangement uses TRBV18 and TRBJ1-2, with 8 positions matching TRBD1. CDR3 size: 14 residues. Germline loops: CDR1 KGHSH, CDR2 LQKENI. The V and J ends lost 2 bases and 2 bases, in that order; junction bases with no gene match: 1. In DNA form, the CDR3 reads TGTGCCAGCTCACCAACAGGGGGGAACTATGGCTACACCTTC. This gives the protein CASSPTGGNYGYTF. The full variable domain, with the rest looked up from reference TRBV18 and TRBJ1-2, is NAGVMQNPRHLVRRRGQEARLRCSPMKGHSHVYWYRQLPEEGLKFMVYLQKENIIDESGMPKERFSAEFPKEGPSILRIQQVVRGDSAAYFCASSPTGGNYGYTFGSGTRLTVV.

The chain recombines TRBV29-1 with TRBJ2-7, with 10 bases identical to TRBD1. Germline V gene lookup returns CDR1 SQVTM and CDR2 ANQGSEA. Trimming at V came to 5 bases and at J to 8 bases, leaving 9 bases not matched to a gene. CDR3 length equals 13 residues. CDR3 protein: CSVSGQGTMQQYF. CDR3 DNA: TGCAGCGTTTCGGGACAGGGGACGATGCAGCAGTACTTC.

V gene TRBV18 combines with J gene TRBJ2-7, with 7 bases identical to TRBD2. From germline, CDR1 is KGHSH and CDR2 LQKENI. V lost 3 bases to trimming and J lost 3 bases; unmatched junction nucleotides: 20. The CDR3 extends over 19 amino acids. CDR3 coding DNA: TGTGCCAGCTCACCGACCCCACTTCCCGGGCGGGAGATTAACTACGAGCAGTACTTC. Its translation is CASSPTPLPGREINYEQYF.

V and J are TRBV28 and TRBJ2-5; 10 bases are a match to TRBD1. The germline CDR1 and CDR2 sequences are MDHEN and SYDVKM. The CDR3 sequence is 14 residues long. V was clipped by 6 bases and J by 3 bases; unmatched bases: 4. The CDR3 reads CASRGQGGKETQYF. The CDR3 bases are TGTGCCAGCAGAGGACAGGGGGGTAAAGAGACCCAGTACTTC. Full variable domain (missing parts from reference TRBV28 and TRBJ2-5): DVKVTQSSRYLVKRTGEKVFLECVQDMDHENMFWYRQDPGLGLRLIYFSYDVKMKEKGDIPEGYSVSREKKERFSLILESASTNQTSMYLCASRGQGGKETQYFGPGTRLLVL.

This sequence joins TRBV10-2 and TRBJ2-7; TRBD1 aligns across 8 bases. Germline trimming cut 4 bases from V and 5 bases from J; bases unmatched to any gene: 4. Germline loops: CDR1 WSHSY, CDR2 SAAADI. CDR3 length equals 13 residues. The DNA for the CDR3 is TGCGCCAGCAGTGGGACAGGGATCAACGAGCAGTACTTC. Translated: CASSGTGINEQYF.

CDR3 DNA sequence: TGTGCAACCAGGGGGCTGGGTGAAAAACTGTTTTTT. This encodes CATRGLGEKLFF. The rearrangement uses TRBV27 and TRBJ1-4, with TRBD1 identical over 8 bases. CDR3 length: 12 amino acids. Germline V gene lookup returns CDR1 MNHEY and CDR2 SMNVEV (reference sequence).